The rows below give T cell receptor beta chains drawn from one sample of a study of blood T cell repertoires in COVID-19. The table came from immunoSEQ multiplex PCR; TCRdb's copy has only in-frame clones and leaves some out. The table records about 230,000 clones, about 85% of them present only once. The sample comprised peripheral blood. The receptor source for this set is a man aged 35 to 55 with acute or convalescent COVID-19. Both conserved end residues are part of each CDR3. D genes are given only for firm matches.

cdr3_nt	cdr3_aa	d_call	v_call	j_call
TGCGCCAGCAAGGAAGCAGGGGTGAACACTGAAGCTTTCTTT	CASKEAGVNTEAFF	.	TRBV5-1	TRBJ1-1
TGTGCCAGCAGCCGAGGAACCTACGAGCAGTACTTC	CASSRGTYEQYF	.	TRBV7-9	TRBJ2-7
TGTGCCAGCAGCGCGGGGACCAAAAACATTCAGTACTTC	CASSAGTKNIQYF	.	TRBV9	TRBJ2-4
TGTGCCTGGAGTCCTGACAGCGACTATGGCTACACCTTC	CAWSPDSDYGYTF	.	TRBV30	TRBJ1-2
TGTGCCATCAGTGCCGACAGGGGGAACCACTATGGCTACACCTTC	CAISADRGNHYGYTF	TRBD1	TRBV10-3	TRBJ1-2
TGTGCCAGCAGCATGACGGGGGGGCAAGCAGATACGCAGTATTTT	CASSMTGGQADTQYF	TRBD2	TRBV7-3	TRBJ2-3
TGTGCCAGCAGCCAACGGGTGCGGAACATTCAGTACTTC	CASSQRVRNIQYF	.	TRBV21-1	TRBJ2-4
TGTGCCAGCAGCGGGACCGTGGACAGGGGTATTGGTTCACCCCTCCACTTT	CASSGTVDRGIGSPLHF	TRBD1	TRBV9	TRBJ1-6
TGTGCCAGTAGTGCCGGACAGGGCACAAACACTGAAGCTTTCTTT	CASSAGQGTNTEAFF	TRBD1	TRBV19	TRBJ1-1
TGTGCCAGCAGTTTAGGGCTAGCGAACACAGATACGCAGTATTTT	CASSLGLANTDTQYF	.	TRBV27	TRBJ2-3
TGTGCCACTTCCCCGGGGACAGGGGCCCATGAGCAGTTCTTC	CATSPGTGAHEQFF	TRBD1	TRBV24-1	TRBJ2-1
TGTGCCAGCAGTGGGCAGGTAGTAAATGAAAAACTGTTTTTT	CASSGQVVNEKLFF	.	TRBV2	TRBJ1-4
TGTGCCAGCAGTTACGAATGGCGGGGGGGCTACGAGCAGTACTTC	CASSYEWRGGYEQYF	TRBD2	TRBV6-5	TRBJ2-7
TGTGCCAGCAGTGTGCCGAACAGGGGACGTGAAAAACTGTTTTTT	CASSVPNRGREKLFF	TRBD1	TRBV28	TRBJ1-4
TGTGCCAGTACCTCAGCGGGGGCCCTCTACTTT	CASTSAGALYF	.	TRBV19	TRBJ1-1